This TCR beta chain was recovered during a study of blood T cell repertoires in COVID-19. For the study at large: The origin of the acute and convalescent COVID-19 samples was the United States, Italy and Spain. T cells, B-cell-depleted T cells, or PBMCs supplied cDNA or gDNA.

Between the trimmed V and J ends, which lost 6 bases and 1 base, there was a span of 12 bases. The germline CDR1 and CDR2 sequences are LNHNV and YYDKDF (reference sequence). The CDR3 sequence is 14 residues long. Study members were between 18 and 89 years old and lived in approximately 25 US regions. Cohort placement rested on clinical history that participants reported themselves. Here immunoSEQ multiplex PCR was the method, and the copy in TCRdb shows in-frame clones only, minus some. The table has about 310,000 clones, 75% to 90% seen once. Sequences were obtained from PBMCs or T cells enriched from blood (not recorded which). V is TRBV15 and J is TRBJ2-5, with D maybe TRBD2 (6 bases). This TCR was recovered from a man aged 25 to 45 who had recovered from COVID-19. In DNA form, the CDR3 reads TGTGCCACCAGGGCTAGCGAGATCCAAGAGACCCAGTACTTC. The encoded protein is CATRASEIQETQYF.